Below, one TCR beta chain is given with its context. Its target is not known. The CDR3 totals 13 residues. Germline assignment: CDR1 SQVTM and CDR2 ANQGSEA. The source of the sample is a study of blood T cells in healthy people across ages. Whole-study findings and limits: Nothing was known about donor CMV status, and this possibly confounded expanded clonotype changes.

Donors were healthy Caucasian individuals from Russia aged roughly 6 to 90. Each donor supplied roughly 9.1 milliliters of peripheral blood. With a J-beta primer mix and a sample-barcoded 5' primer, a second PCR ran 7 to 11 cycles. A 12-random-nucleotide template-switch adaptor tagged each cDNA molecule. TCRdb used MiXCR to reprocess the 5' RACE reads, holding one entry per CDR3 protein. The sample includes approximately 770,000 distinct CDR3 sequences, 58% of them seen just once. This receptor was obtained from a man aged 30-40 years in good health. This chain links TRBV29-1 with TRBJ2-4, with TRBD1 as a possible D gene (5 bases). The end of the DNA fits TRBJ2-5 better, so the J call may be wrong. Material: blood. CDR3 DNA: TGCAGCGTTGGAGGACACCTACAAGAGACCCAGTACTTC. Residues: CSVGGHLQETQYF.